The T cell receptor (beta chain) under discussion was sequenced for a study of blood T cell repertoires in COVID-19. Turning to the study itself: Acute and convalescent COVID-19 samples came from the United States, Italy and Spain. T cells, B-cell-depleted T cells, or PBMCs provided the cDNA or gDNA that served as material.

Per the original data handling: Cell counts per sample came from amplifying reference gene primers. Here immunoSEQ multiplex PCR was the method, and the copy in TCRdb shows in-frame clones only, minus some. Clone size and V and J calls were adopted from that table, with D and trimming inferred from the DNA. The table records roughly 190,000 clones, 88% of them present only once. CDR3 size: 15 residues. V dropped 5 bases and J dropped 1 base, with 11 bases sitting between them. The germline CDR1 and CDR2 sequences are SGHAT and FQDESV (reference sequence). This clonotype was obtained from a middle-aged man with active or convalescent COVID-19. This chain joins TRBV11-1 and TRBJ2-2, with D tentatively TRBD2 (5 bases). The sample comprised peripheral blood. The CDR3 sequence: CASSRPGRNTGELFF. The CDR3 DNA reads TGTGCCAGCAGCCGTCCGGGGAGGAACACCGGGGAGCTGTTTTTT.